Listed below are T cell receptor beta chains from one sample, sequenced in a study of cytomegalovirus exposure and HLA in healthy donors. Some clones are missing from TCRdb's copy, which holds only in-frame ones; the method was immunoSEQ multiplex PCR. The data contain around 150,000 clones, 75% of them singletons. Sequencing used PBMCs. The receptors originated from a woman aged 35 to 49 in good health and CMV-seropositive. Both conserved end residues are part of each CDR3. D genes are given only for firm matches. Only some rows state a clone size, as once, few, many or a class for expanded clones.

CDR3 protein	CDR3 DNA	V gene	J gene	clone size	D gene
CASSTGTSGSDEQYF	TGTGCCAGTAGTACCGGGACTAGCGGGAGTGACGAGCAGTACTTC	TRBV19	TRBJ2-7	.	TRBD2
CASSYHRQGSEETQYF	TGTGCCAGCAGTTACCACCGACAGGGCTCAGAAGAGACCCAGTACTTC	TRBV6-6	TRBJ2-5	.	TRBD1
CASSTSGALAKNIQYF	TGTGCCAGCAGCACTAGCGGGGCTCTAGCCAAAAACATTCAGTACTTC	TRBV25-1	TRBJ2-4	.	TRBD2
CASSGGGFFGHGYTF	TGTGCCAGCAGTGGGGGGGGGTTCTTCGGACATGGCTACACCTTC	TRBV25-1	TRBJ1-2	few	.
CASSAEGTSGYNEQFF	TGTGCCAGCAGCGCTGAAGGGACTAGCGGTTACAATGAGCAGTTCTTC	TRBV7-2	TRBJ2-1	.	TRBD2
CASSGRRGWENTEAFF	TGTGCCAGCAGCGGCAGGCGGGGATGGGAGAACACTGAAGCTTTCTTT	TRBV7-8	TRBJ1-1	few	.
CASSLNGQGLYEQYF	TGTGCCAGCAGTTTAAACGGACAGGGACTCTACGAGCAGTACTTC	TRBV28	TRBJ2-7	.	TRBD1
CASSFSYEQFF	TGTGCCAGCAGTTTTAGCTATGAGCAGTTCTTC	TRBV6-6	TRBJ2-1	.	.
CSVVYQVPGELFF	TGCAGCGTAGTATATCAGGTACCCGGGGAGCTGTTTTTT	TRBV29-1	TRBJ2-2	.	.
CAWRAALGQERLLSYGYTF	TGTGCCTGGAGAGCCGCCCTAGGACAGGAAAGATTATTAAGCTATGGCTACACCTTC	TRBV30	TRBJ1-2	few	TRBD1
CASSYRGHEGDTQYF	TGTGCCAGCAGTTACCGGGGACACGAAGGTGATACGCAGTATTTT	TRBV6-6	TRBJ2-3	.	.
CASSSGGSETQYF	TGTGCCAGCAGTTCGGGAGGATCAGAGACCCAGTACTTC	TRBV28	TRBJ2-5	.	TRBD2
CASSGRLAGVGDNEQFF	TGCGCCAGCAGTGGCCGACTAGCGGGCGTAGGGGACAATGAGCAGTTCTTC	TRBV10-1	TRBJ2-1	few	TRBD2
CASRGLAGSNEQFF	TGTGCCAGCAGGGGACTAGCGGGTTCGAATGAGCAGTTCTTC	TRBV2	TRBJ2-1	.	TRBD2
CASSITRQASYGYTF	TGTGCCAGCAGTATTACTCGACAGGCCAGCTATGGCTACACCTTC	TRBV27	TRBJ1-2	.	.
CASSGSGGNEQFF	TGCGCCAGCAGCGGGTCAGGGGGCAATGAGCAGTTCTTC	TRBV5-1	TRBJ2-1	.	TRBD1
CASSFPTGGSEKLFF	TGCGCCAGCAGCTTTCCGACAGGGGGTAGTGAAAAACTGTTTTTT	TRBV5-1	TRBJ1-4	.	TRBD1
CASSENWVVTATAFF	TGTGCCAGCAGTGAGAACTGGGTTGTCACAGCAACGGCTTTCTTT	TRBV2	TRBJ1-1	once	.
CASRGQTYGYTF	TGTGCCAGCAGGGGACAGACTTATGGCTACACCTTC	TRBV6-5	TRBJ1-2	.	TRBD1
CAISASGDTDTQYF	TGTGCCATCAGTGCTAGCGGAGACACAGATACGCAGTATTTT	TRBV10-3	TRBJ2-3	.	TRBD2
CATKRGDTEAFF	TGTGCCACAAAAAGGGGCGACACTGAAGCTTTCTTT	TRBV2	TRBJ1-1	.	.
CASSPSGSTGELFF	TGTGCCAGCTCACCATCAGGGTCCACCGGGGAGCTGTTTTTT	TRBV18	TRBJ2-2	.	.
CSVLTGGIRQDGYTF	TGCAGCGTTTTAACAGGGGGAATTCGACAGGATGGCTACACCTTC	TRBV29-1	TRBJ1-2	.	TRBD1
CASSFPNRVRYFSYEQYF	TGTGCCAGCAGTTTCCCCAACAGGGTTCGATACTTCTCCTACGAGCAGTACTTC	TRBV28	TRBJ2-7	.	.
CASKPVGAQDSYEQYF	TGTGCCAGCAAACCGGTGGGGGCGCAGGACTCCTACGAGCAGTACTTC	TRBV28	TRBJ2-7	.	.
CATRSRDPNQPQHF	TGTGCCACCCGCTCCAGGGATCCGAATCAGCCCCAGCATTTT	TRBV10-3	TRBJ1-5	once	.
CASSFDRGDEQFF	TGTGCCAGCAGCTTCGACAGGGGTGATGAGCAGTTCTTC	TRBV7-3	TRBJ2-1	.	TRBD1
CASSFEKLVADTQYF	TGTGCCAGCAGCTTTGAGAAGCTAGTGGCGGATACGCAGTATTTT	TRBV11-2	TRBJ2-3	.	.
CASSAGTGAEKLFF	TGTGCCAGCAGCGCCGGGACAGGGGCAGAAAAACTGTTTTTT	TRBV6-5	TRBJ1-4	.	TRBD1
CASSSAGTGGHQTQYF	TGTGCCAGCAGTTCGGCCGGGACAGGGGGGCATCAGACGCAGTATTTT	TRBV27	TRBJ2-3	.	TRBD1
CSVQRAGKDTQYF	TGCAGCGTCCAAAGGGCAGGGAAAGATACGCAGTATTTT	TRBV29-1	TRBJ2-3	once	.
CASSYGTGGGGTEAFF	TGCGCCAGCAGCTACGGGACAGGGGGAGGTGGGACTGAAGCTTTCTTT	TRBV5-1	TRBJ1-1	.	TRBD1
CARSLAAENYGYTF	TGTGCCAGAAGCTTGGCCGCGGAGAACTATGGCTACACCTTC	TRBV5-3	TRBJ1-2	.	.
CASRQEGTQYF	TGTGCCAGCAGACAGGAGGGGACCCAGTACTTC	TRBV2	TRBJ2-5	.	.
CASSWGAGLAAFPGELFF	TGTGCCAGCAGTTGGGGGGCGGGACTAGCGGCATTCCCCGGGGAGCTGTTTTTT	TRBV28	TRBJ2-2	.	TRBD2
CASSGGLAVYEQYF	TGTGCCAGCAGCGGGGGACTAGCGGTCTACGAGCAGTACTTC	TRBV28	TRBJ2-7	once	TRBD2
CASSLTGDQPQHF	TGTGCCAGCAGTTTAACGGGGGATCAGCCCCAGCATTTT	TRBV27	TRBJ1-5	.	.
CASSPSQGLFF	TGTGCCAGCTCACCGAGCCAGGGTCTGTTTTTT	TRBV18	TRBJ1-4	.	.
CASSVASGNNEQFF	TGTGCCAGCAGCGTAGCTAGCGGGAACAATGAGCAGTTCTTC	TRBV9	TRBJ2-1	.	TRBD2
CASSWDRVPYGYTF	TGTGCCAGCAGCTGGGACAGGGTACCCTATGGCTACACCTTC	TRBV6-1	TRBJ1-2	once	TRBD1
CASSPQQGYQETQYF	TGTGCCAGCTCACCACAACAGGGGTACCAAGAGACCCAGTACTTC	TRBV18	TRBJ2-5	.	TRBD1
CSVERQGVETQYF	TGCAGCGTTGAGCGACAGGGGGTAGAGACCCAGTACTTC	TRBV29-1	TRBJ2-5	.	TRBD1
CASSPGTSGNEQFF	TGTGCCAGCTCACCCGGGACTAGTGGGAATGAGCAGTTCTTC	TRBV18	TRBJ2-1	once	TRBD2
CASSLRQPMNTEAFF	TGTGCCAGCAGCTTGCGGCAGCCAATGAACACTGAAGCTTTCTTT	TRBV7-2	TRBJ1-1	.	.
CASSYREYTEAFF	TGTGCCAGCTCCTACAGGGAATACACTGAAGCTTTCTTT	TRBV18	TRBJ1-1	.	.
CASSSGQGVTEAFF	TGTGCCAGCAGTTCGGGACAGGGGGTCACTGAAGCTTTCTTT	TRBV6-5	TRBJ1-1	.	TRBD1
CASSPRILSNPGKLFF	TGTGCCAGCAGCCCACGGATCCTGTCGAACCCAGGAAAACTGTTTTTT	TRBV11-2	TRBJ1-4	.	.
CASSYLAGNENEQFF	TGTGCCAGCAGCTACTTAGCGGGAAACGAAAATGAGCAGTTCTTC	TRBV7-6	TRBJ2-1	.	TRBD2
CASSEWAGHQETQYF	TGTGCCAGCAGTGAATGGGCAGGTCACCAAGAGACCCAGTACTTC	TRBV25-1	TRBJ2-5	once	.
CASSERQGGTDTQYF	TGCGCCAGCAGTGAACGACAGGGAGGAACAGATACGCAGTATTTT	TRBV10-1	TRBJ2-3	.	.